This TCR beta chain was found in a study of T cell changes during pregnancy in multiple sclerosis. V was shortened by 3 bases and J by 0 bases, with 12 bases between the two germline ends. The length of the CDR3 is 15 residues. Germline CDR1 is SGHAT and CDR2 is FQNNGV. The repertoire was sequenced with immunoSEQ multiplex PCR; TCRdb's copy has only in-frame clones and lacks some. Of about 80,000 clones in the sample, about 94% were seen once. This clone was detected only once. V gene TRBV11-2 combines with J gene TRBJ2-7; D gene uncertain. This TCR was sampled from a female donor with multiple sclerosis, enrolled in a pregnancy study. This material consisted of peripheral blood, taken in the third trimester of pregnancy. CDR3 sequence: CASSFGFVDSYEQYF. The CDR3 nucleotides read TGTGCCAGCAGCTTCGGGTTCGTAGACTCCTACGAGCAGTACTTC.